These T cell receptor beta chains were read from a single sample in a study of cytomegalovirus exposure and HLA in healthy donors. The assay was immunoSEQ multiplex PCR, and TCRdb's table has in-frame clones only and misses some. This sample carries some 66,000 clones, roughly 80% of them seen once, and the ten largest clones take 2.5% to 3%. Sequenced sample: PBMCs. The receptors originated from a woman aged 25 to 39 in good health and CMV-seronegative. Both conserved end residues are part of each CDR3. Fields, in order: clone size, V gene, J gene, CDR3 length, D gene, CDR3 protein, CDR3 DNA. A D gene is named only where the DNA matches it firmly. Size tells how often a clone was seen (once, few, many) or the class of an expanded clone, and some rows leave it out.

size: -
V: TRBV28
J: TRBJ2-5
length: 15
D: -
CDR3: CASSSSRDIQETQYF
DNA: TGTGCCAGCAGTTCATCCCGGGATATTCAAGAGACCCAGTACTTC

size: -
V: TRBV27
J: TRBJ2-7
length: 15
D: TRBD1
CDR3: CASSLIGQESYEQYF
DNA: TGTGCCAGCAGTTTAATAGGACAGGAGTCCTACGAGCAGTACTTC

size: -
V: TRBV19
J: TRBJ1-2
length: 15
D: -
CDR3: CASSTIEGANYGYTF
DNA: TGTGCCAGTAGTACTATCGAGGGTGCAAACTATGGCTACACCTTC

size: -
V: TRBV29-1
J: TRBJ1-2
length: 14
D: TRBD1
CDR3: CSVLGDRGNYGYTF
DNA: TGCAGCGTTCTGGGGGACAGGGGCAACTATGGCTACACCTTC

size: -
V: TRBV7-9
J: TRBJ1-5
length: 14
D: TRBD1
CDR3: CASRSQGAEQPQHF
DNA: TGTGCCAGCAGATCCCAGGGGGCCGAGCAGCCCCAGCATTTT

size: -
V: TRBV6-1
J: TRBJ2-7
length: 14
D: -
CDR3: CASRNRDPLYEQYF
DNA: TGTGCCAGCAGGAACAGGGACCCTCTTTACGAGCAGTACTTC

size: medium-sized
V: TRBV5-6
J: TRBJ1-5
length: 15
D: TRBD1
CDR3: CASSPGTAWNQPQHF
DNA: TGTGCCAGCAGCCCTGGGACAGCCTGGAATCAGCCCCAGCATTTT

size: few
V: TRBV4-1
J: TRBJ1-1
length: 16
D: -
CDR3: CASSLLGLRGNTEAFF
DNA: TGCGCCAGCAGCCTCCTAGGTCTCAGGGGAAACACTGAAGCTTTCTTT

size: few
V: TRBV5-1
J: TRBJ1-1
length: 14
D: TRBD1
CDR3: CASSLQGVNTEAFF
DNA: TGCGCCAGCAGCTTACAGGGGGTGAACACTGAAGCTTTCTTT

size: -
V: TRBV7-9
J: TRBJ2-5
length: 16
D: TRBD2
CDR3: CSSSLFPSGAQETQYF
DNA: TGTTCCAGCAGCTTATTTCCTAGCGGGGCCCAAGAGACCCAGTACTTC

size: -
V: TRBV11-2
J: TRBJ1-1
length: 18
D: TRBD1
CDR3: CASSLVSGTAISTTEAFF
DNA: TGTGCCAGCAGCTTAGTCTCGGGGACAGCTATATCGACCACTGAAGCTTTCTTT

size: -
V: TRBV29-1
J: TRBJ2-6
length: 20
D: -
CDR3: CSVEDRRSGGWSSGANVLTF
DNA: TGCAGCGTTGAAGATCGAAGAAGTGGGGGGTGGAGCTCTGGGGCCAACGTCCTGACTTTC

size: once
V: TRBV6-1
J: TRBJ2-7
length: 15
D: -
CDR3: CATITAYAQDYEQYF
DNA: TGTGCCACCATAACCGCGTACGCCCAAGACTACGAGCAGTACTTC

size: medium-sized
V: TRBV6-5
J: TRBJ1-4
length: 15
D: -
CDR3: CASSYSLRTNEKLFF
DNA: TGTGCCAGCAGTTACTCGTTGCGAACTAATGAAAAACTGTTTTTT

size: -
V: TRBV27
J: TRBJ1-1
length: 14
D: TRBD1
CDR3: CASSLDRALTEAFF
DNA: TGTGCCAGCAGTCTGGACAGGGCCCTCACTGAAGCTTTCTTT

size: few
V: TRBV5-6
J: TRBJ2-1
length: 16
D: TRBD2
CDR3: CASTEGEAGVENEQFF
DNA: TGTGCCAGCACCGAGGGAGAAGCGGGGGTCGAGAATGAGCAGTTCTTC

size: -
V: TRBV27
J: TRBJ2-3
length: 18
D: -
CDR3: CASSFGQGFSYGTDTQYF
DNA: TGTGCCAGCAGTTTTGGGCAGGGTTTTTCGTATGGCACAGATACGCAGTATTTT

size: -
V: TRBV7-8
J: TRBJ1-2
length: 12
D: -
CDR3: CASSLRSYGYTF
DNA: TGTGCCAGCAGCTTGAGGTCCTATGGCTACACCTTC

size: -
V: TRBV7-6
J: TRBJ2-3
length: 16
D: TRBD2
CDR3: CASSPSGGAGTDTQYF
DNA: TGTGCCAGCAGCCCTAGCGGGGGGGCGGGCACAGATACGCAGTATTTT

size: once
V: TRBV7-2
J: TRBJ2-4
length: 16
D: TRBD2
CDR3: CASSIRLAGGGYIQYF
DNA: TGTGCCAGCAGCATTAGACTAGCGGGGGGCGGGTACATTCAGTACTTC

size: -
V: TRBV9
J: TRBJ2-7
length: 14
D: -
CDR3: CASSAGQLGGEQYF
DNA: TGTGCCAGCAGCGCAGGACAGCTTGGCGGGGAGCAGTACTTC

size: -
V: TRBV19
J: TRBJ1-1
length: 16
D: -
CDR3: CASSIRFGGSGTEAFF
DNA: TGTGCCAGTAGTATAAGGTTCGGGGGATCGGGGACTGAAGCTTTCTTT

size: -
V: TRBV18
J: TRBJ1-5
length: 14
D: TRBD1
CDR3: CASSPGTGNQPQHF
DNA: TGTGCCAGCTCACCCGGGACAGGTAATCAGCCCCAGCATTTT

size: once
V: TRBV7-9
J: TRBJ2-7
length: 15
D: -
CDR3: CASSSPGGRSYEQYF
DNA: TGTGCCAGCAGCTCCCCGGGGGGCAGATCCTACGAGCAGTACTTC

size: -
V: TRBV27
J: TRBJ1-2
length: 15
D: -
CDR3: CASSLSAGAGYGYTF
DNA: TGTGCCAGCAGTTTATCGGCAGGGGCAGGCTATGGCTACACCTTC

size: -
V: TRBV7-9
J: TRBJ1-4
length: 15
D: TRBD1
CDR3: CASSSSGGRVEKLFF
DNA: TGTGCCAGCAGCTCTTCAGGGGGAAGAGTTGAAAAACTGTTTTTT

size: -
V: TRBV19
J: TRBJ2-7
length: 14
D: TRBD1
CDR3: CASSIRDRPYEQYF
DNA: TGTGCCAGTAGTATCCGGGACAGGCCCTACGAGCAGTACTTC

size: -
V: TRBV2
J: TRBJ2-1
length: 14
D: TRBD2
CDR3: CASIEASGGGEQFF
DNA: TGTGCCAGCATAGAGGCTAGCGGGGGGGGTGAGCAGTTCTTC

size: -
V: TRBV5-5
J: TRBJ2-5
length: 14
D: TRBD2
CDR3: CASSLSLAGETQYF
DNA: TGTGCCAGCAGCTTGAGTCTAGCGGGGGAGACCCAGTACTTC

size: -
V: TRBV6-1
J: TRBJ2-3
length: 14
D: TRBD2
CDR3: CASSEVLAGAPPYF
DNA: TGTGCCAGCAGTGAAGTACTAGCGGGGGCCCCCCCGTATTTT

size: -
V: TRBV6-6
J: TRBJ2-5
length: 16
D: TRBD2
CDR3: CASSSTGLAKKETQYF
DNA: TGTGCCAGCAGTTCCACGGGACTAGCGAAAAAAGAGACCCAGTACTTC

size: -
V: TRBV27
J: TRBJ1-2
length: 13
D: -
CDR3: CASSLSVHSGYTF
DNA: TGTGCCAGCAGTTTATCTGTACACAGTGGCTACACCTTC

size: -
V: TRBV6-5
J: TRBJ2-5
length: 13
D: -
CDR3: CASSLRAGETQYF
DNA: TGTGCCAGCAGTCTCAGGGCTGGGGAGACCCAGTACTTC

size: once
V: TRBV11-2
J: TRBJ1-1
length: 12
D: -
CDR3: CASSLPQSEAFF
DNA: TGTGCCAGCAGCTTACCCCAGTCTGAAGCTTTCTTT

size: -
V: TRBV5-4
J: TRBJ1-2
length: 14
D: TRBD1
CDR3: CASSLDRENYGYTF
DNA: TGTGCCAGCAGCTTAGACAGGGAAAATTATGGCTACACCTTC

size: -
V: TRBV6-5
J: TRBJ1-5
length: 15
D: -
CDR3: CASSLSFQGHQPQHF
DNA: TGTGCCAGCAGTCTCTCGTTTCAGGGCCATCAGCCCCAGCATTTT

size: -
V: TRBV19
J: TRBJ2-7
length: 14
D: TRBD2
CDR3: CASSTPGLGNEQYF
DNA: TGTGCCAGTAGTACTCCTGGACTAGGAAACGAGCAGTACTTC

size: -
V: TRBV4-3
J: TRBJ2-2
length: 18
D: -
CDR3: CASSQSPDRSRGTGELFF
DNA: TGCGCCAGCAGCCAAAGCCCGGACAGATCAAGGGGCACCGGGGAGCTGTTTTTT

size: -
V: TRBV29-1
J: TRBJ2-1
length: 14
D: -
CDR3: CSVVGWSSYNEQFF
DNA: TGCAGCGTTGTTGGGTGGAGCTCCTACAATGAGCAGTTCTTC

size: once
V: TRBV6-5
J: TRBJ2-7
length: 15
D: -
CDR3: CASSYGPGGSYEQYF
DNA: TGTGCCAGCAGTTATGGACCCGGGGGCTCCTACGAGCAGTACTTC

size: -
V: TRBV15
J: TRBJ2-7
length: 14
D: -
CDR3: CATSRARGSYEQYF
DNA: TGTGCCACCAGCAGAGCGAGGGGGAGCTACGAGCAGTACTTC

size: -
V: TRBV15
J: TRBJ1-3
length: 15
D: TRBD1
CDR3: CATSSPRQGKNTIYF
DNA: TGTGCCACCAGCAGCCCTAGACAGGGTAAAAACACCATATATTTT